This TCR beta chain is drawn from a study of T cell responses to AZD1222 COVID-19 vaccine. With respect to this clone: What it binds is unknown.

Study conclusions and caveats: At baseline, seropositivity was found in only a handful of AZD1222 recipients. It should be noted that donors were predominantly white British and more often female, and clonal diversity was possibly underestimated.

TCRdb's table, derived via immunoSEQ multiplex PCR, lists solely in-frame clones and lacks some. The table has about 150,000 clones, roughly 84% seen once. The length of the CDR3 is 16 residues. The ends lost 5 bases at V and 4 bases at J; junction bases unmatched: 6. Germline V CDR1 and CDR2: SNHLY, FYNNEI. The sequencing used peripheral blood, collected on day 0 of AZD1222 vaccination. The sequence derives from an adult in good health. This rearrangement joins TRBV2 to TRBJ2-3; TRBD2 agrees at 13 bases. CDR3 protein: CASSILAGGLSDTQYF. The CDR3, as DNA: TGTGCCAGCAGTATACTAGCGGGGGGGCTCTCAGATACGCAGTATTTT.